The 30 T cell receptor beta chains below come from one sample, sequenced in a study of glioma-infiltrating T cells after dendritic cell vaccination. TCRdb's copy holds only in-frame clones and misses some; the assay was immunoSEQ multiplex PCR. The repertoire holds about 92,000 clones, with 86% as singletons. This sample comprised blood, obtained before dendritic cell vaccination. The source of these receptors is a human donor with glioblastoma.

The chain combines TRBV2 with TRBJ2-5; 8 bases are shared with TRBD1. V dropped 11 bases and J dropped 3; count of bases not matched to a gene: 11. CDR3 length: 14 amino acids. Looked up from germline, CDR1 is SNHLY and CDR2 is FYNNEI. CDR3 in DNA: TGTGCCTACACCCGACAGGGGAAGAAAGAGACCCAGTACTTC. Amino acids: CAYTRQGKKETQYF.

V is TRBV2 and J is TRBJ1-2; 10 nucleotides agree with TRBD1. In germline, CDR1 is SNHLY, CDR2 FYNNEI. The junction had 8 bases not matched to a gene; V was cut back by 6 bases and J by 4 bases. The CDR3 loop spans 15 amino acids. The CDR3 here is CASRRGTGEAYGYTF. CDR3 coding DNA: TGTGCCAGCAGACGCGGGACAGGGGAAGCCTATGGCTACACCTTC.

The chain combines TRBV2 with TRBJ2-2; 7 bases line up with TRBD2. With 6 bases clipped from V and 7 bases from J, the junction kept 11 bases outside the gene matches. There are 15 residues in the CDR3. From germline, CDR1 is SNHLY and CDR2 FYNNEI. CDR3 protein: CASSPPLRGDGELFF. CDR3 coding DNA: TGTGCCAGCAGCCCCCCGCTACGGGGGGACGGGGAGCTGTTTTTT.

The rearrangement joins TRBV10-3 to TRBJ2-1, with D possibly being TRBD2 (5 bases). With 0 bases removed from V and 6 bases from J, the gap between germline ends came to 18 bases. Germline assignment: CDR1 ENHRY and CDR2 SYGVKD. CDR3 length: 17 amino acids. CDR3 region: CAISESKLAGVRNEQFF. DNA for the CDR3: TGTGCCATCAGTGAGTCCAAGCTAGCCGGGGTTCGCAATGAGCAGTTCTTC.

The chain links TRBV7-9 to TRBJ1-1; 8 positions agree with TRBD1. Trimming took 0 bases from V and 10 from J; bases not matched to a gene: 7. The CDR3 consists of 14 residues. Germline V gives CDR1 SEHNR, CDR2 FQNEAQ (reference sequence). The DNA of the CDR3 is TGTGCCAGCAGCTTAGCACTGACAGGGGATGGAGCTTTCTTT. Translated: CASSLALTGDGAFF.

This chain connects TRBV28 to TRBJ2-3; TRBD2 agrees at 11 bases. The CDR3 consists of 15 residues. Germline values: CDR1 MDHEN, CDR2 SYDVKM. The junction had 6 bases not matched to a gene; V was cut back by 6 bases and J by 4 bases. CDR3 nucleotide sequence: TGTGCCAGCAGACGCACTAGCGGGAGATCAGATACGCAGTATTTT. It specifies CASRRTSGRSDTQYF.

This clone was detected only once. The rearrangement joins TRBV7-9 to TRBJ1-6; maybe TRBD1 (5 bases). The CDR3 has 13 amino acids. Germline-derived CDR1 and CDR2 are SEHNR and FQNEAQ (reference sequence). Trimming took off 2 bases at V and 14 bases at J, with 13 bases between the two ends. The CDR3 reads CASSLSVGGALHF. The CDR3 region has the DNA TGTGCCAGCAGCTTATCCGTCGGAGGGGCCCTCCACTTT. Full variable domain (rest looked up from reference TRBV7-9 and TRBJ1-6): DTGVSQNPRHKITKRGQNVTFRCDPISEHNRLYWYRQTLGQGPEFLTYFQNEAQLEKSRLLSDRFSAERPKGSFSTLEIQRTEQGDSAMYLCASSLSVGGALHFGNGTRLTVT.

The rearrangement links TRBV9 to TRBJ1-3; D perhaps matches TRBD1 (5 bases). Trimming removed 0 bases at V and 2 bases at J, with 6 bases between. CDR1 and CDR2 from the germline V gene are SGDLS and YYNGEE. This CDR3 contains 14 residues. The CDR3 is CASSVGGAGNTIYF. DNA for the CDR3: TGTGCCAGCAGCGTAGGGGGCGCTGGAAACACCATATATTTT.

This chain connects TRBV5-1 to TRBJ2-3; 9 positions agree with TRBD1. The CDR3 length is 16 residues. Unmatched junction bases numbered 5, after V lost 2 bases and J lost 1 base. CDR1 SGHRS and CDR2 YFSETQ come from the germline V gene. The CDR3 bases are TGCGCCAGCAGCTTAGGACAGGGGAGCGGCACAGATACGCAGTATTTT. Translated: CASSLGQGSGTDTQYF.

The chain couples TRBV9 to TRBJ2-2; D is undetermined. With 1 base removed from V and 1 base from J, the gap between germline ends came to 5 bases. The CDR3 extends over 14 amino acids. The V gene's germline CDR1 is SGDLS and CDR2 YYNGEE. CDR3 sequence (DNA): TGTGCCAGCAGCGTACCAGAGAACACCGGGGAGCTGTTTTTT. Its translation: CASSVPENTGELFF.

V and J are TRBV21-1 and TRBJ2-7; the table's D gene call, TRBD1, was not cross checked with the DNA. TRBV21-1 is a pseudogene. This CDR3 is built from 18 residues. This chain's CDR3 is CASSPQYRESFPSYEQYF. CDR3 sequence (DNA): TGTGCCAGCAGCCCTCAGTACAGGGAGAGCTTCCCTAGCTACGAGCAGTACTTC.

A single count supports this clone. The genes are TRBV19 and TRBJ2-1; D is ambiguous. There are 12 residues in the CDR3. Germline assignment: CDR1 LNHDA and CDR2 SQIVND (reference sequence). V lost 2 bases and J 7 bases, leaving 6 bases between the germline ends. In DNA, the CDR3 is TGTGCCAGTAGTATATCGAGGAATGAGCAGTTCTTC. It translates to CASSISRNEQFF.

This clone was recorded a few times. This chain uses TRBV19 with TRBJ1-2; D is perhaps TRBD1 (5 bases). CDR1 is LNHDA and CDR2 is SQIVND in the germline V gene (reference sequence). CDR3 length equals 13 residues. V gave up 1 base and J gave up 4 bases, with 7 bases separating them. Here the CDR3 reads CASSIGQGYGYTF. CDR3 in DNA: TGTGCCAGTAGTATAGGGCAGGGCTATGGCTACACCTTC.

The gene calls are TRBV5-1 and TRBJ2-4; tentative D call: TRBD2 (5 bases). The CDR3 spans 15 residues. The V end was cut by 0 bases, the J end by 9 bases, with 16 bases between. From germline, CDR1 is SGHRS and CDR2 YFSETQ. CDR3 in DNA: TGCGCCAGCAGCTTGGACCCCCGGGGATCAGGCATTCAGTACTTC. It yields the protein CASSLDPRGSGIQYF.

The rearrangement links TRBV2 to TRBJ1-5; 9 bases match TRBD1. The V gene's germline CDR1 is SNHLY and CDR2 FYNNEI. V was clipped by 2 bases and J by 2 bases; unmatched bases: 13. The CDR3 totals 19 residues. The CDR3 is CASSETGQGGPKGNQPQHF. CDR3 bases: TGTGCCAGCAGTGAAACGGGACAGGGAGGGCCCAAGGGCAATCAGCCCCAGCATTTT.

The gene calls are TRBV28 and TRBJ1-1, with D uncertain. The germline V gene has CDR1 MDHEN and CDR2 SYDVKM. V shed 5 bases and J shed 3 bases, with 16 bases lying between them. CDR3 size: 15 residues. CDR3: CASSPLFSGYTEAFF. For the CDR3, the DNA is TGTGCCAGCAGTCCCCTTTTTTCGGGGTACACTGAAGCTTTCTTT.

The genes are TRBV6-5 and TRBJ2-7; D is possibly TRBD1 (6 bases). V was trimmed by 0 bases and J by 3 bases, leaving 9 bases between them. The CDR3 contains 14 residues. Germline loops: CDR1 MNHEY, CDR2 SVGAGI. The CDR3 spells CASSYSPGHYEQYF. The CDR3 region has the DNA TGTGCCAGCAGTTACTCGCCGGGACACTACGAGCAGTACTTC.

The chain uses TRBV28 and TRBJ1-2, with TRBD1 matching 7 bases. Germline-derived CDR1 and CDR2 are MDHEN and SYDVKM. The junction had 6 bases not matched to a gene; V was cut back by 4 bases and J by 1 base. CDR3 length: 15 amino acids. The CDR3 region has the DNA TGTGCCAGCAGTTCCCCGGACAGGTTTAACTATGGCTACACCTTC. Its translation: CASSSPDRFNYGYTF.

CDR3 nucleotide sequence: TGTGCCAGCAGCTTAGCGCCGGGTGATACGCAGTATTTT. This gives the protein CASSLAPGDTQYF. The rearrangement joins TRBV7-6 to TRBJ2-3, with unresolved D. V lost 0 bases and J lost 6, with 7 bases in between. CDR3 length: 13 amino acids. Germline values: CDR1 SGHVS, CDR2 FNYEAQ.

The chain employs TRBV5-1 and TRBJ1-3; D gene ambiguous. The ends were cut back, 0 bases at V and 4 bases at J, with 14 bases in the middle. Germline CDR1 and CDR2: SGHRS and YFSETQ. This CDR3 comprises 16 residues. CDR3 DNA: TGCGCCAGCAGCTTGGGCCCGGGGTCCTCGGGAAACACCATATATTTT. Translation gives CASSLGPGSSGNTIYF.

This clone was seen more than once but under ten times. The chain joins TRBV9 to TRBJ2-3, with 9 bases matching TRBD1. The germline CDR1 and CDR2 sequences are SGDLS and YYNGEE. The CDR3 length is 15 residues. Trimming took 3 bases from V and 6 from J; bases not matched to a gene: 8. In nucleotides, the CDR3 is TGTGCCAGCAGCGCAACTGACAGGGGGTTTGATACGCAGTATTTT. Its translation: CASSATDRGFDTQYF.

V gene TRBV2 combines with J gene TRBJ2-1, with D possibly TRBD2 on 5 matching bases. Trimming removed 0 bases from V and 5 bases from J, with 11 bases in between. From germline, CDR1 is SNHLY and CDR2 FYNNEI. The CDR3 is 15 residues long. The CDR3 region is CASSEAVGLNNEQFF. As DNA, the CDR3 is TGTGCCAGCAGTGAAGCTGTAGGACTTAACAATGAGCAGTTCTTC.

The chain is built from TRBV18 and TRBJ1-1; TRBD1 agrees at 7 bases. The CDR3 has 13 residues. The V and J ends lost 4 bases and 5 bases, in that order; junction bases with no gene match: 4. The germline V gene has CDR1 KGHSH and CDR2 LQKENI. Here the CDR3 reads CASSQGAVTEAFF. For the CDR3, the DNA is TGTGCCAGCTCACAGGGGGCCGTAACTGAAGCTTTCTTT.

In its sample, this clone was seen a few times. The germline gene is not matched at one end of the junction; a read error may be the cause. Distinct nucleotide sequences in the sample also encode this CDR3. This chain joins TRBV5-4 and TRBJ1-1; the D is unclear. The CDR3 consists of 14 residues. CDR1 is SGHNT, CDR2 YYREEE, per germline (reference sequence). Here the CDR3 reads CASSQESGNTEAFF. The DNA of the CDR3 is TGCGCCAGCAGCCAAGAATCGGGTAACACTGAAGCTTTCTTT.

The genes are TRBV7-3 and TRBJ2-2, with 11 bases identical to TRBD2. Germline V gene sequence: CDR1 SGHTA, CDR2 FQGTGA. The CDR3 consists of 17 residues. With V trimmed by 5 bases and J by 0 bases, 5 bases remained unmatched. CDR3 nucleotides: TGTGCCAGCAGCGTACTAGCGGGAGCAACGAACACCGGGGAGCTGTTTTTT. It encodes CASSVLAGATNTGELFF.

The chain employs TRBV19 and TRBJ1-2; TRBD1 agrees at 8 bases. The CDR3 runs 15 residues. The germline CDR1 and CDR2 sequences are LNHDA and SQIVND (reference sequence). J gave up 0 bases and V 10 bases, and 10 bases lay outside the gene matches. In nucleotides, the CDR3 is TGTGCCACACAGGACAGGGAGTTAGCTAACTATGGCTACACCTTC. Translating gives CATQDRELANYGYTF.

This clone has only one observation. The chain uses TRBV2 and TRBJ1-1, with no clear D. Germline CDR1 reads SNHLY; CDR2 reads FYNNEI. This CDR3 spans 14 amino acids. The CDR3: CAWQWWQANTEAFF. As DNA, the CDR3 is TGTGCGTGGCAATGGTGGCAGGCGAACACTGAAGCTTTCTTT.

The chain combines TRBV29-1 with TRBJ2-3; weak D call: TRBD2 (6 bases). From germline, CDR1 is SQVTM and CDR2 ANQGSEA. The CDR3 is 15 amino acids. V was clipped by 6 bases and J by 2 bases, with 18 bases between them. The CDR3 bases are TGCAGCGTGGAGCCTATGCGGGGAGCCACAGATACGCAGTATTTT. This sequence encodes CSVEPMRGATDTQYF.

A few counts support this clone. V is TRBV28 and J is TRBJ2-7, with 11 bases fitting TRBD2. The CDR3 spans 15 residues. Germline trimming cut 2 bases from V and 4 bases from J; bases unmatched to any gene: 4. Germline CDR1 is MDHEN and CDR2 is SYDVKM. CDR3 sequence (DNA): TGTGCCAGCAGTTTACCTCGACTAGCGGGATACGAGCAGTACTTC. Protein: CASSLPRLAGYEQYF.

This clone showed up just once. The chain carries TRBV27 and TRBJ1-1; possibly TRBD1 for D (6 bases). Germline CDR1 MNHEY, CDR2 SMNVEV (reference sequence). V was pared by 4 bases and J by 2 bases, with 8 bases between. This CDR3 is 13 amino acids long. The CDR3 region has the DNA TGTGCCAGCAGTTCCGGGACAAACACTGAAGCTTTCTTT. This codes for CASSSGTNTEAFF.